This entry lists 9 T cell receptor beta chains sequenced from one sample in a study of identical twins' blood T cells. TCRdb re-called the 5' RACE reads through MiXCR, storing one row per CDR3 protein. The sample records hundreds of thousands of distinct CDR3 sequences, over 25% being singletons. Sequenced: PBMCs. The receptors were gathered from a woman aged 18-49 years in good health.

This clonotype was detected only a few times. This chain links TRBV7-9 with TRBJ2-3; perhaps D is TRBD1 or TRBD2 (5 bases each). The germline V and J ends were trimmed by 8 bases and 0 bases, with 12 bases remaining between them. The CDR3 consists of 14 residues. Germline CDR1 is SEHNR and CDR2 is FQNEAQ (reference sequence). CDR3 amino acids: CASPGSASTDTQYF. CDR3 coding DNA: TGTGCCAGCCCAGGGAGCGCCAGCACAGATACGCAGTATTTT. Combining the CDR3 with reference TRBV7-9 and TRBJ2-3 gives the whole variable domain DTGVSQNPRHKITKRGQNVTFRCDPISEHNRLYWYRQTLGQGPEFLTYFQNEAQLEKSRLLSDRFSAERPKGSFSTLEIQRTEQGDSAMYLCASPGSASTDTQYFGPGTRLTVL.

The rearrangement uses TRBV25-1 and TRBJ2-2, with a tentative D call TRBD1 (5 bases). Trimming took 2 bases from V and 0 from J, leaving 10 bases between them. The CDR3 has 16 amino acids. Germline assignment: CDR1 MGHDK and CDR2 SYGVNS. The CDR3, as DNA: TGTGCCAGCAGTGAAGACAGAACTGCGAACACCGGGGAGCTGTTTTTT. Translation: CASSEDRTANTGELFF.

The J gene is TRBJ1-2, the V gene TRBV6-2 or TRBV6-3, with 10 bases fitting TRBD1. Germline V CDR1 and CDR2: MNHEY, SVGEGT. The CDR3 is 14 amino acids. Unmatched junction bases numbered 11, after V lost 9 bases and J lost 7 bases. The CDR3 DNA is TGTGCCAGACCGGGACAGGGGTTTATCGTTGGCTACACCTTC. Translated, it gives CARPGQGFIVGYTF.

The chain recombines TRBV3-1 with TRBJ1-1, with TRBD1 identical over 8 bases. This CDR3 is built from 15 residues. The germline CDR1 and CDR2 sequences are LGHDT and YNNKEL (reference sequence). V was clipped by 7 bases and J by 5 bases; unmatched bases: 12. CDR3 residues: CASNGRGPGWTEAFF. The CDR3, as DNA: TGTGCCAGCAACGGCAGGGGGCCCGGTTGGACTGAAGCTTTCTTT.

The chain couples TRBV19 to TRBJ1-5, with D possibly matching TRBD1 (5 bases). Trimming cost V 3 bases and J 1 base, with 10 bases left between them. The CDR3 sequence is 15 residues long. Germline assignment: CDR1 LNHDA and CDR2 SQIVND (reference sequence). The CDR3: CASSIRVKSNQPQHF. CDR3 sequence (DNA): TGTGCCAGTAGTATCAGGGTTAAAAGCAATCAGCCCCAGCATTTT. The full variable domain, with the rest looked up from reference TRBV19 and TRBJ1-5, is DGGITQSPKYLFRKEGQNVTLSCEQNLNHDAMYWYRQDPGQGLRLIYYSQIVNDFQKGDIAEGYSVSREKKESFPLTVTSAQKNPTAFYLCASSIRVKSNQPQHFGDGTRLSIL.

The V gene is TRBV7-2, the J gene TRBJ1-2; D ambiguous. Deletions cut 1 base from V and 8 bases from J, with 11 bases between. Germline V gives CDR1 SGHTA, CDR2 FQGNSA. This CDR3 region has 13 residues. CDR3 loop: CASSLGRERGYTF. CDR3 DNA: TGTGCCAGCAGCTTAGGACGGGAGCGAGGCTACACCTTC. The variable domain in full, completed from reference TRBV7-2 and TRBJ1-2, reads GAGVSQSPSNKVTEKGKDVELRCDPISGHTALYWYRQSLGQGLEFLIYFQGNSAPDKSGLPSDRFSAERTGGSVSTLTIQRTQQEDSAVYLCASSLGRERGYTFGSGTRLTVV.

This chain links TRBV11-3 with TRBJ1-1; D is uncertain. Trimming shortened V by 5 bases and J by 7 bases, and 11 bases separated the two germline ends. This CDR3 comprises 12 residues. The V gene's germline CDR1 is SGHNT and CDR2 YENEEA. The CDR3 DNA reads TGTGCCAGCAGCCTGAGCACTGTTGAAGCTTTCTTT. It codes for CASSLSTVEAFF.

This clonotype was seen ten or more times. DNA for the CDR3: TGCGCCAGCAGTGCACGGGGACAGGGGTTTGCCACTGAAGCTTTCTTT. Translated: CASSARGQGFATEAFF. The chain has TRBV10-2 and TRBJ1-1, with 10 bases that match TRBD1. Germline-derived CDR1 and CDR2 are WSHSY and SAAADI. The CDR3 spans 16 residues. V gave up 4 bases and J gave up 4 bases; unmatched junction bases: 9.

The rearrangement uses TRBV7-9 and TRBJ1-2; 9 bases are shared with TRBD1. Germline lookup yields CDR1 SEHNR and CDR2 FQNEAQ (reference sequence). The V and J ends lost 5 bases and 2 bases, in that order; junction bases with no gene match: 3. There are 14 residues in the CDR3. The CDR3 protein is CASSQGQGNYGYTF. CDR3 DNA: TGTGCCAGCAGCCAGGGACAGGGAAACTATGGCTACACCTTC.